These 32 T cell receptor beta chains came from one sample sequenced in a study of T cells in Graves' hyperthyroidism and ophthalmopathy. The source material, RNA transcripts, was used to amplify TCR beta CDR3 regions. HTBI primers were the set used in a first-round RT-PCR of the TCR CDR3. TCRdb fed the multiplex PCR reads into MiXCR, producing one record per CDR3 protein. The sample records approximately 870,000 distinct CDR3 sequences, about 38% being singletons. The source material was blood. The receptors shown here come from a young man with Graves' hyperthyroidism.

Many counts were recorded for this clonotype. The chain combines TRBV7-9 with TRBJ1-3; D gene unclear. Germline CDR1 is SEHNR and CDR2 is FQNEAQ (reference sequence). The ends were cut back, 4 bases at V and 4 bases at J, with 8 bases in the middle. This CDR3 has 13 amino acids. As DNA, the CDR3 is TGTGCCAGCAGCTCAGGACCGGGAAACACCATATATTTT. Amino acids: CASSSGPGNTIYF.

The V gene is TRBV4-1, the J gene TRBJ1-5; D remains unclear. Germline V lookup: CDR1 MGHRA, CDR2 YSYEKL. This CDR3 has 15 amino acids. The V and J ends lost 3 bases and 8 bases respectively, with 17 bases between them. CDR3 nucleotide sequence: TGCGCCAGCAGCCAGGTTGAATTCGACGCCGAGCCCCAGCATTTT. Its translation is CASSQVEFDAEPQHF.

The rearrangement joins TRBV6-5 to TRBJ2-5; the D gene is possibly TRBD1 (5 bases). V lost 6 bases and J 5 bases, leaving 16 bases between the germline ends. CDR1 and CDR2 (germline): MNHEY, SVGAGI. The CDR3 runs to 14 residues. In DNA, the CDR3 is TGTGCCAGCAGCCCCGGGTCGAAGGGGGAGACCCAGTACTTC. It encodes CASSPGSKGETQYF.

There are many counts of this clonotype. The junction differs from germline at one of its ends, possibly a read error. The V gene is TRBV7-7, the J gene TRBJ1-1; TRBD1 matches 7 bases. This CDR3 contains 13 residues. The germline V gene has CDR1 SSHAT and CDR2 FNYEAQ (reference sequence). CDR3 loop: CASSLHRDSEAFF. The CDR3 nucleotides read TGTGCTAGCAGCTTACACCGGGACAGCGAAGCTTTCTTT. Complete variable domain (other parts from reference TRBV7-7 and TRBJ1-1): GAGVSQSPRYKVTKRGQDVTLRCDPISSHATLYWYQQALGQGPEFLTYFNYEAQPDKSGLPSDRFSAERPEGSISTLTIQRTEQRDSAMYRCASSLHRDSEAFFGQGTRLTVV.

The V gene is TRBV12-3 or TRBV12-4, the J gene TRBJ2-5, with TRBD1 as a possible D gene (5 bases). Trimming pared 5 bases from V and 4 bases from J, leaving 11 bases between. CDR3 length: 13 residues. CDR3 amino acids: CASSITGPETQYF. Here the CDR3 DNA reads TGTGCCAGCAGTATAACAGGTCCAGAGACCCAGTACTTC.

The CDR3 DNA reads as TGTGCCAGCCGCTCCCCTGTGCCGGGACAGGGAGGCACTGAAGCTTTCTTT. Its protein is CASRSPVPGQGGTEAFF. The chain is built from TRBV6-1 and TRBJ1-1; 9 bases line up with TRBD1. Germline V CDR1 and CDR2: MNHNS, SASEGT. V dropped 8 bases and J dropped 4; count of bases not matched to a gene: 17. The CDR3 is 17 residues long.

The V gene is TRBV20-1, the J gene TRBJ2-7, with D hard to call. Germline V lookup: CDR1 DFQATT, CDR2 SNEGSKA (reference sequence). CDR3 length equals 13 residues. Trimming took off 3 bases at V and 3 bases at J, with 12 bases between the two ends. In nucleotides, the CDR3 is TGCAGTGCTAGGCTGGGGTTGAACTACGAGCAGTACTTC. Translating it yields CSARLGLNYEQYF.

In this sample, this clonotype turned up many times. This sequence joins TRBV7-9 and TRBJ2-7; the D is unclear. V lost 5 bases and J lost 1, with 12 bases in between. Germline V gene data show CDR1 as SEHNR and CDR2 as FQNEAQ (reference sequence). The CDR3 totals 14 residues. The CDR3 bases are TGTGCCAGCAGCCCCGGGCCTGCATCCTACGAGCAGTACTTC. Its translation is CASSPGPASYEQYF.

The chain combines TRBV27 with TRBJ1-5; TRBD1 might be the D (5 bases). The CDR3 covers 14 residues. Germline CDR1 reads MNHEY; CDR2 reads SMNVEV (reference sequence). V was pared by 3 bases and J by 5 bases, with 11 bases between. The CDR3 bases are TGTGCCAGCAGTTTGTCGGCGGGGCATCAGCCCCAGCATTTT. This encodes CASSLSAGHQPQHF.

This clonotype was seen many times. The chain combines TRBV29-1 with TRBJ2-7, with 8 bases fitting TRBD2. The germline V gene has CDR1 SQVTM and CDR2 ANQGSEA. The length of the CDR3 is 13 residues. J gave up 1 base and V 6 bases, and 5 bases lay outside the gene matches. In DNA form, the CDR3 reads TGCAGCGTCCCAGCGGGAGAGTCCTACGAGCAGTACTTC. It specifies CSVPAGESYEQYF.

Details on this clonotype: A junction end diverges from the germline sequence, so it may reflect a read error. The V gene is TRBV3-1, the J gene TRBJ1-1; TRBD1 is a possible D gene (5 bases). The CDR3 covers 11 residues. CDR1 is LGHDT and CDR2 is YNNKEL in the germline V gene (reference sequence). This chain's CDR3 is CASSQGWGLGF. CDR3 DNA sequence: TGTGCCAGCAGCCAAGGGTGGGGCCTGGGATTT.

CDR3 bases: TGTGCCAGCAGTTTGGGCAGGGGGCAAAGGGCCGGGGAGCTGTTTTTT. Protein: CASSLGRGQRAGELFF. J is TRBJ2-2 and V is TRBV12-3 or TRBV12-4; 8 bases fit TRBD1. V trimming: 3 bases; J trimming: 6 bases; junction bases outside the gene matches: 9. The CDR3 runs 16 residues.

About this clonotype itself: A single base separates this from a much larger clone, so it may be a read error. The chain is built from TRBV7-2 and TRBJ1-5, with unresolved D. Germline V gene data show CDR1 as SGHTA and CDR2 as FQGNSA. The CDR3 spans 13 residues. The CDR3 loop is CASRLGPTQPQHF. The CDR3 DNA follows: TGTGCCAGCAGATTAGGACCGACTCAGCCCCAGCATTTT.

This clonotype has only a few counts. The V and J genes are TRBV27 and TRBJ2-7, with 7 bases matching TRBD1. Germline lookup yields CDR1 MNHEY and CDR2 SMNVEV (reference sequence). CDR3 length: 15 residues. Trimming at V came to 5 bases and at J to 3 bases, leaving 10 bases not matched to a gene. CDR3 coding DNA: TGTGCCAGCAGTACTCGGGACAGCCTAATCTACGAGCAGTACTTC. Protein sequence: CASSTRDSLIYEQYF.

The rearrangement joins TRBV2 to TRBJ2-7; possibly TRBD2 for D (5 bases). The germline V gene encodes CDR1 SNHLY and CDR2 FYNNEI. This CDR3 has 14 amino acids. V shed 8 bases and J shed 2 bases, with 16 bases lying between them. This CDR3 is CASAKRAGAYEQYF. DNA of the CDR3: TGTGCCAGCGCTAAGAGGGCCGGCGCCTACGAGCAGTACTTC.

Ten or more counts support this clonotype. The rearrangement uses TRBV7-2 and TRBJ2-2; D gene unclear. This CDR3 region has 14 residues. The V end was cut by 8 bases, the J end by 1 base, with 11 bases between. Germline CDR1 reads SGHTA; CDR2 reads FQGNSA. The DNA of the CDR3 is TGTGCCAGCTCTCTCCTCGGGAACACCGGGGAGCTGTTTTTT. It translates to CASSLLGNTGELFF. Drawing the rest from reference TRBV7-2 and TRBJ2-2, the complete variable domain is GAGVSQSPSNKVTEKGKDVELRCDPISGHTALYWYRQSLGQGLEFLIYFQGNSAPDKSGLPSDRFSAERTGGSVSTLTIQRTQQEDSAVYLCASSLLGNTGELFFGEGSRLTVL.

This clonotype was seen ten or more times. The chain joins TRBV19 to TRBJ1-2; D might be TRBD1 (5 bases). Trimming removed 5 bases at V and 4 bases at J, with 17 bases between. The CDR3 contains 15 residues. Germline CDR1 is LNHDA and CDR2 is SQIVND (reference sequence). The CDR3 protein is CASSPGPPAIYGYTF. CDR3 DNA: TGTGCCAGTAGTCCGGGACCTCCAGCGATCTATGGCTACACCTTC.

This clonotype was seen more than once but under ten times. The chain couples TRBV5-5 to TRBJ1-2, with 9 bases identical to TRBD1. Per the germline V gene, CDR1 is SGHKS and CDR2 is YYEKEE (reference sequence). The V gene end was trimmed by 0 bases and the J gene end by 8 bases; junction bases not matched to a gene: 8. The CDR3 contains 15 residues. Here the CDR3 DNA reads TGTGCCAGCAGCTTGGAGGTTTGGGACAGGGACGGCTACACCTTC. Amino acids: CASSLEVWDRDGYTF.

This clonotype has a count of ten or more. The chain uses TRBV13 and TRBJ1-1; D is undetermined. CDR1 PRHDT and CDR2 FYEKMQ come from the germline V gene (reference sequence). Trimming shortened V by 5 bases and J by 0 bases, and 16 bases separated the two germline ends. The CDR3 consists of 16 residues. CDR3 residues: CASSPFGEDLNTEAFF. CDR3 nucleotides: TGTGCCAGCAGCCCATTCGGGGAGGACCTGAACACTGAAGCTTTCTTT.

The V and J genes are TRBV13 and TRBJ1-3; possible D gene TRBD1, 5 bases. The ends were cut back, 7 bases at V and 0 bases at J, with 13 bases in the middle. CDR3 length: 15 amino acids. Germline V CDR1 and CDR2: PRHDT, FYEKMQ (reference sequence). The CDR3 spells CASIPTASSGNTIYF. The CDR3 nucleotides read TGTGCCAGCATCCCGACAGCCTCCTCTGGAAACACCATATATTTT.

The CDR3 region is CASSLPGLAHEQFF. Written as DNA, the CDR3 is TGTGCCAGCAGTCTACCGGGACTAGCGCATGAGCAGTTCTTC. The chain employs TRBV6-2 or TRBV6-3 and TRBJ2-1, with 10 bases that match TRBD2. Unmatched junction bases numbered 6, after V lost 5 bases and J lost 8 bases. Germline CDR1 reads MNHEY; CDR2 reads SVGEGT. This CDR3 contains 14 residues.

The chain has TRBV11-1 and TRBJ2-7; the D gene is possibly TRBD2 (6 bases). The CDR3 consists of 14 residues. The germline CDR1 and CDR2 sequences are SGHAT and FQDESV (reference sequence). V was pared by 6 bases and J by 1 base, with 13 bases between. CDR3 nucleotide sequence: TGTGCCAGCAGTTTTGTGGCGGGGTCCTACGAGCAGTACTTC. Encoded protein: CASSFVAGSYEQYF.

As for this clonotype: Given a much more abundant clone one base away, this may be a read error. As DNA, the CDR3 is TGTGCCAGCAGTTGCGGGACAGGCAATCAGCCCCAGCATTTT. It is translated as CASSCGTGNQPQHF. The rearrangement joins TRBV6-8 to TRBJ1-5; 7 nucleotides align to TRBD1. CDR3 size: 14 residues. V lost 4 bases, J lost 2 bases, and 2 bases stayed unmatched. Germline CDR1 and CDR2: MNHGY and SAAAGT.

This clonotype was counted a single time. The rearrangement links TRBV7-9 to TRBJ2-2; TRBD2 agrees at 7 bases. The trim removed 5 bases at V and 3 bases at J, leaving 6 bases unmatched. There are 15 residues in the CDR3. Germline V lookup: CDR1 SEHNR, CDR2 FQNEAQ (reference sequence). The CDR3 reads CASSVGRIDTGELFF. CDR3 in DNA: TGTGCCAGCAGCGTCGGGAGGATTGACACCGGGGAGCTGTTTTTT.

V is TRBV7-2 and J is TRBJ1-1; perhaps TRBD1 as D (6 bases). In germline, CDR1 is SGHTA, CDR2 FQGNSA. The CDR3 is made up of 13 amino acids. V shed 5 bases and J shed 7 bases, with 14 bases lying between them. This CDR3 is CASSVGDTLEAFF. CDR3 DNA sequence: TGTGCCAGCAGCGTTGGGGACACCCTTGAAGCTTTCTTT.

As to this clonotype: Here the CDR3 omits its conserved ending phenylalanine or tryptophan, so a read error is the likely source. It is unclear where the CDR3 begins or ends on the DNA, so no DNA is shown, and the CDR3 is as TCRdb lists it. The chain carries TRBV10-3 and TRBJ1-6; TRBD1 is the table's D call and was not checked against the DNA. Germline CDR1 reads ENHRY; CDR2 reads SYGVKD. Both ends counted, the CDR3 spans 9 residues. The CDR3 is CAIRTDSSE.

The count of this clonotype is one. The gene calls are TRBV29-1 and TRBJ2-2, with D possibly matching TRBD1 (6 bases). The CDR3 sequence is 14 residues long. Germline CDR1 is SQVTM and CDR2 is ANQGSEA. The V gene lost 1 base and the J gene lost 7 bases, with 13 bases spanning the gap. The CDR3 sequence: CSVEGGLESGELFF. The CDR3 nucleotides read TGCAGCGTTGAAGGGGGGCTAGAGAGCGGGGAGCTGTTTTTT.

V and J are TRBV5-1 and TRBJ2-7, with D hard to call. Germline V gene sequence: CDR1 SGHRS, CDR2 YFSETQ. The CDR3 sequence is 15 residues long. Trimming took off 4 bases at V and 4 bases at J, with 18 bases between the two ends. The CDR3 DNA follows: TGCGCCAGCAGCCAAGAACCATCTTGGGGATACGAGCAGTACTTC. It encodes CASSQEPSWGYEQYF.

This clonotype showed up many times. This chain connects TRBV29-1 to TRBJ2-7, with 9 bases lining up with TRBD1. This CDR3 is 14 amino acids long. Germline-derived CDR1 and CDR2 are SQVTM and ANQGSEA. V lost 3 bases, J lost 6 bases, and 9 bases stayed unmatched. The CDR3 region is CSVDLGTGSPEQYF. The CDR3 bases are TGCAGCGTTGACCTCGGGACAGGGTCCCCCGAGCAGTACTTC.

This clonotype was counted many times. The V call is TRBV9, the J call TRBJ1-2; the D gene is possibly TRBD1 (6 bases). The V gene lost 3 bases and the J gene lost 4 bases, with 10 bases spanning the gap. The CDR3 contains 13 residues. Germline values: CDR1 SGDLS, CDR2 YYNGEE. The CDR3 sequence: CASSEGVGYGYTF. CDR3 nucleotides: TGTGCCAGCAGCGAGGGGGTTGGCTATGGCTACACCTTC.

This clonotype has ten or more counts. The rearrangement uses TRBV25-1 and TRBJ1-1; no reliable D call. The V and J ends lost 7 bases and 0 bases respectively, with 9 bases between them. The CDR3 has 13 residues. Germline assignment: CDR1 MGHDK and CDR2 SYGVNS. The CDR3 reads CASTVRVNTEAFF. CDR3 bases: TGTGCCAGCACGGTAAGGGTGAACACTGAAGCTTTCTTT. The complete variable domain, with remaining parts taken from reference TRBV25-1 and TRBJ1-1, reads EADIYQTPRYLVIGTGKKITLECSQTMGHDKMYWYQQDPGMELHLIHYSYGVNSTEKGDLSSESTVSRIRTEHFPLTLESARPSHTSQYLCASTVRVNTEAFFGQGTRLTVV.

V is TRBV19 and J is TRBJ2-6, with a weak D call TRBD1 (6 bases). Germline V gene lookup returns CDR1 LNHDA and CDR2 SQIVND (reference sequence). CDR3 size: 15 residues. The germline V and J ends were trimmed by 8 bases and 0 bases, with 11 bases remaining between them. The CDR3 loop reads CASRQALSGANVLTF. CDR3 DNA: TGTGCCAGTCGACAGGCTCTCTCTGGGGCCAACGTCCTGACTTTC.